This T cell receptor beta chain was sequenced in a study of blood T cells in healthy people across ages. V was pared by 7 bases and J by 7 bases, with 1 base of the junction left unmatched. This CDR3 comprises 11 residues. Looked up from germline, CDR1 is ENHRY and CDR2 is SYGVKD. This clonotype appeared a few times. What it recognizes is unknown. Using a J-beta primer mix together with a sample-barcoded 5' primer, a second PCR was run for roughly 7 to 12 cycles. TCRdb re-derived calls from the 5' RACE reads in MiXCR, one entry per CDR3 protein. The table records 800,000 to 900,000 distinct CDR3 sequences, about 62% of them present only once. Study observations and caveats: With donor CMV status unknown, expanded clonotype changes were possibly confounded.

This TCR came from a man younger than 45 in good health. V and J are TRBV10-3 and TRBJ2-5, with TRBD2 identical over 9 bases. Sequencing was carried out using blood. The CDR3 protein is CAIKAGGTQYF. CDR3 nucleotides: TGTGCCATCAAAGCGGGGGGGACCCAGTACTTC.